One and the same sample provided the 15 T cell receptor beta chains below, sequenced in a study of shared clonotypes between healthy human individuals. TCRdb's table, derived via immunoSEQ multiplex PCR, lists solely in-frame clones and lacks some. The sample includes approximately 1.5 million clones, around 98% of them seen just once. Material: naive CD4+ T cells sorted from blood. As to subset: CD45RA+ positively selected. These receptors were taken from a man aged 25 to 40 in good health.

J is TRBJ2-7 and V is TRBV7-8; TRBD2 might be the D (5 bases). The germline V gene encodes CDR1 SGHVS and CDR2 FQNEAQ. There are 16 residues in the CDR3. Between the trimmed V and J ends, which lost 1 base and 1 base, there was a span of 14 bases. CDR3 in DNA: TGTGCCAGCAGCTTAGTTTCCAGCGGACGGTCCTACGAGCAGTACTTC. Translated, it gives CASSLVSSGRSYEQYF.

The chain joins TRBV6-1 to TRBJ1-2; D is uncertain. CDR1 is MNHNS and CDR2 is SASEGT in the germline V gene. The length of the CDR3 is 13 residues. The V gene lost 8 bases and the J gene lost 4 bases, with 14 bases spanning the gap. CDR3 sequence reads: CASHHRALYGYTF. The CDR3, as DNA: TGTGCCAGCCACCACCGGGCCCTCTATGGCTACACCTTC.

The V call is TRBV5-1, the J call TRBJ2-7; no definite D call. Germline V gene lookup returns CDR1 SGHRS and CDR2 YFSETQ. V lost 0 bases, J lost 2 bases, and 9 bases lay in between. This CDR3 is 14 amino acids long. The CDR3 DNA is TGCGCCAGCAGCTTGGTGGTAGAAACCTACGAGCAGTACTTC. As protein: CASSLVVETYEQYF.

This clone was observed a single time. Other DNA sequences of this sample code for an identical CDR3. CDR3 nucleotides: TGTGCCAGCTCCCCGGTTGGCGGCTACGAGCAGTACTTC. Residues: CASSPVGGYEQYF. This rearrangement joins TRBV18 to TRBJ2-7, with D hard to call. V lost 6 bases, J lost 3 bases, and 12 bases lay in between. Germline CDR1 KGHSH, CDR2 LQKENI. The CDR3 extends over 13 amino acids.

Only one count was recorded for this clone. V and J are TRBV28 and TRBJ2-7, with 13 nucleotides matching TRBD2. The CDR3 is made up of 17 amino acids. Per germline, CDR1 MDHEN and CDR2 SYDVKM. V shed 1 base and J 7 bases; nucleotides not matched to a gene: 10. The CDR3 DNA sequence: TGTGCCAGCAGTTTATTTTTTTGGACTAGCGGGAGATTGGAGCAGTACTTC. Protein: CASSLFFWTSGRLEQYF.

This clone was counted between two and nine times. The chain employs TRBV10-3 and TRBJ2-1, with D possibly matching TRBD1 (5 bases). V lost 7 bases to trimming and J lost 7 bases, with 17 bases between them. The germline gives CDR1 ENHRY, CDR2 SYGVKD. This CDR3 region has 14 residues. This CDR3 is CAIMGGPKGNEQFF. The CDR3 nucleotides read TGTGCCATCATGGGCGGTCCTAAGGGGAATGAGCAGTTCTTC.

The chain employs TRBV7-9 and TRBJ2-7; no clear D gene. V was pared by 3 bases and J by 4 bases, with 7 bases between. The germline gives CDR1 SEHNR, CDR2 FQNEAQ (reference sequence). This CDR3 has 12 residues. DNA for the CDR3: TGTGCCAGCAGCTTTTTCGGTTACGAGCAGTACTTC. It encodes CASSFFGYEQYF.

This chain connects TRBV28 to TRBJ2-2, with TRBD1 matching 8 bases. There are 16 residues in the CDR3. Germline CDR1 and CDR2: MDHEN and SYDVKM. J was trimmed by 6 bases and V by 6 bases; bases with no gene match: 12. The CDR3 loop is CASSFRQGTASGELFF. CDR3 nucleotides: TGTGCCAGCAGCTTTAGACAGGGGACTGCGTCCGGGGAGCTGTTTTTT.

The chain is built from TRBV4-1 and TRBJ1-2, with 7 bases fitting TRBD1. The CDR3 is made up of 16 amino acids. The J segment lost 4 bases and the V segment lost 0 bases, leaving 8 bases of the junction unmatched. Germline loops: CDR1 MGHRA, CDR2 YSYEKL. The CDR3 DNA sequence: TGCGCCAGCAGCCAAGATCCGGGACAGACCCTCTATGGCTACACCTTC. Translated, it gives CASSQDPGQTLYGYTF.

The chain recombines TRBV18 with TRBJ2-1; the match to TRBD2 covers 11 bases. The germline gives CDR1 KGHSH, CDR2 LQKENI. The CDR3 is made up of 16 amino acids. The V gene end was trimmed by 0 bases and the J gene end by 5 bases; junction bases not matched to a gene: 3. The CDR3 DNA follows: TGTGCCAGCTCACCACCTTCACTAGCGGGGGACAATGAGCAGTTCTTC. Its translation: CASSPPSLAGDNEQFF.

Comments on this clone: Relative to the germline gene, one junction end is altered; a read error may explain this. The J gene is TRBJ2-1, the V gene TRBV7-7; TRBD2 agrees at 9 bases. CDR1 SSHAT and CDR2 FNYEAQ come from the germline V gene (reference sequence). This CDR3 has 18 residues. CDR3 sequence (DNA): TGTGCTAGCAGCTTAGCGGTAGGAGGACTAGCGCAAAACAATGAGCAGTTCTTC. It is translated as CASSLAVGGLAQNNEQFF.

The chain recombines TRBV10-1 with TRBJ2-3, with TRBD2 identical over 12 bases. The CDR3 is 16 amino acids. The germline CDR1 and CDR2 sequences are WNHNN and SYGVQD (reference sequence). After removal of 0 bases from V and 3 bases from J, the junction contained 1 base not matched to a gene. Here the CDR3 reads CASSESLAGGTDTQYF. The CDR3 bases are TGCGCCAGCAGTGAGTCACTAGCGGGAGGTACAGATACGCAGTATTTT.

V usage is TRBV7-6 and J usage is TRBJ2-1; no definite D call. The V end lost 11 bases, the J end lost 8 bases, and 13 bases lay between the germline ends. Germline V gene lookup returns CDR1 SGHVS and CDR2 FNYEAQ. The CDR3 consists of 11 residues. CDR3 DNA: TGTGCCGCAAGGGATAATGATGAGCAGTTCTTC. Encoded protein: CAARDNDEQFF.

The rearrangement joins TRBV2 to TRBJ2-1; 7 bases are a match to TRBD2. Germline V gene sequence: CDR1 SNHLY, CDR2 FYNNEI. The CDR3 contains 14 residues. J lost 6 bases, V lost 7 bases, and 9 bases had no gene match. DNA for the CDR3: TGTGCCAGCATTTGGGAGGGCCTTGGCAATGAGCAGTTCTTC. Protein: CASIWEGLGNEQFF.

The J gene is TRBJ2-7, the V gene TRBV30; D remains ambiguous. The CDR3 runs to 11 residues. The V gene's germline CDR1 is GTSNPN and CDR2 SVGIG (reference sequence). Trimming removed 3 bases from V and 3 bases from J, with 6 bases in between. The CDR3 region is CAWRGIYEQYF. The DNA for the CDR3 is TGTGCCTGGAGGGGTATCTACGAGCAGTACTTC. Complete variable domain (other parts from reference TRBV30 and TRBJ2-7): SQTIHQWPATLVQPVGSPLSLECTVEGTSNPNLYWYRQAAGRGLQLLFYSVGIGQISSEVPQNLSASRPQDRQFILSSKKLLLSDSGFYLCAWRGIYEQYFGPGTRLTVT.